These 13 T cell receptor beta chains share one sample of origin, sequenced in a study of OX40 agonist ivuxolimab in advanced cancers. Sequencing used immunoSEQ multiplex PCR; TCRdb keeps in-frame clones, though not all of them. The sample holds about 66,000 clones; about 88% are singletons and the top ten take 0.67%. This specimen was CD4+ or CD8+ T cells sorted from blood, taken in a trial of the OX40 agonist ivuxolimab. The receptors come from an adult with an advanced solid tumor such as melanoma, head and neck, liver or kidney cancer.

The chain recombines TRBV19 with TRBJ2-7; 9 nucleotides align to TRBD1. CDR1 is LNHDA and CDR2 is SQIVND in the germline V gene (reference sequence). The CDR3 consists of 14 residues. Trimming cost V 4 bases and J 4 bases; bases outside gene matches: 5. The CDR3 spells CASSSTGGFYEQYF. The CDR3 region has the DNA TGTGCCAGTAGTAGTACAGGGGGCTTTTACGAGCAGTACTTC.

The V call is TRBV6-1, the J call TRBJ2-7; 7 nucleotides align to TRBD1. CDR1 is MNHNS, CDR2 SASEGT, per germline. V lost 3 bases and J lost 0; bases outside the gene matches: 2. This CDR3 is built from 14 residues. CDR3 DNA sequence: TGTGCCAGCAGTGAGACAGGGAGCTCCTACGAGCAGTACTTC. Its protein product is CASSETGSSYEQYF.

This clone has a single count. The chain is built from TRBV10-3 and TRBJ2-7, with 8 bases aligning to TRBD1. J was trimmed by 5 bases and V by 11 bases; bases with no gene match: 8. The CDR3 covers 12 residues. Germline assignment: CDR1 ENHRY and CDR2 SYGVKD. The CDR3 nucleotides read TGTGCCGCAGGGGGACAGGTCAACGAGCAGTACTTC. Amino acids: CAAGGQVNEQYF.

This clone was counted once. The chain couples TRBV10-1 to TRBJ2-3, with TRBD2 matching 10 bases. This CDR3 is 16 amino acids long. J gave up 1 base and V 5 bases, and 6 bases lay outside the gene matches. Germline assignment: CDR1 WNHNN and CDR2 SYGVQD (reference sequence). The CDR3 sequence is CASSRLAGAGTDTQYF. The DNA for the CDR3 is TGCGCCAGCAGTCGTCTAGCGGGAGCGGGCACAGATACGCAGTATTTT.

This clone was seen more than once but under ten times. The chain has TRBV4-1 and TRBJ2-3; 8 nucleotides match TRBD2. CDR3 length: 15 residues. The germline CDR1 and CDR2 sequences are MGHRA and YSYEKL. The V segment lost 1 base and the J segment 10 bases; nucleotides outside the gene matches: 10. DNA of the CDR3: TGCGCCAGCAGCCAAGTGGCGACTAGCGTTGGGGCGCAGTATTTT. Translation gives CASSQVATSVGAQYF.

This clone was counted a few times. The chain is built from TRBV29-1 and TRBJ1-1; D remains ambiguous. V gave up 4 bases and J gave up 6 bases, with 12 bases separating them. Germline V gives CDR1 SQVTM, CDR2 ANQGSEA. This CDR3 comprises 12 residues. In DNA form, the CDR3 reads TGCAGCGTTGTAGGGTCCCTCCCTGAAGCTTTCTTT. This codes for CSVVGSLPEAFF.

The V gene is TRBV2, the J gene TRBJ1-1; D unresolved. V gave up 7 bases and J gave up 2 bases, with 8 bases separating them. CDR3 size: 12 residues. Germline V gene data show CDR1 as SNHLY and CDR2 as FYNNEI. The CDR3 bases are TGTGCCAGCATCCCTCCCAACACTGAAGCTTTCTTT. This sequence encodes CASIPPNTEAFF.

The rearrangement links TRBV5-4 to TRBJ1-2; D remains ambiguous. The CDR3 loop spans 15 amino acids. Trimming removed 0 bases from V and 7 bases from J, with 16 bases in between. Germline V gene lookup returns CDR1 SGHNT and CDR2 YYREEE (reference sequence). The CDR3 nucleotides read TGTGCCAGCAGCTTGGCCAGGCAGGACCCCGGTGGCTACACCTTC. Translation: CASSLARQDPGGYTF.

The chain joins TRBV28 to TRBJ2-3; TRBD2 matches at 7 bases. This CDR3 spans 12 amino acids. V was clipped by 6 bases and J by 3 bases; unmatched bases: 0. CDR1 and CDR2 (germline): MDHEN, SYDVKM. CDR3 DNA sequence: TGTGCCAGCAGACTAGCGACAGATACGCAGTATTTT. It is translated as CASRLATDTQYF. Based on the CDR3 plus reference TRBV28 and TRBJ2-3, the full variable domain is DVKVTQSSRYLVKRTGEKVFLECVQDMDHENMFWYRQDPGLGLRLIYFSYDVKMKEKGDIPEGYSVSREKKERFSLILESASTNQTSMYLCASRLATDTQYFGPGTRLTVL.

The rearrangement links TRBV30 to TRBJ2-1; no reliable D call. The CDR3 extends over 12 amino acids. With 2 bases removed from V and 6 bases from J, the gap between germline ends came to 8 bases. Germline CDR1 and CDR2: GTSNPN and SVGIG (reference sequence). The CDR3 loop is CAWSQWGNEQFF. CDR3 coding DNA: TGTGCCTGGAGTCAATGGGGCAATGAGCAGTTCTTC.

This rearrangement joins TRBV5-1 to TRBJ2-7, with D perhaps assigned TRBD1 or TRBD2 (6 bases each). Trimming took 7 bases from V and 5 from J, leaving 16 bases between them. The CDR3 length is 13 residues. CDR1 is SGHRS, CDR2 YFSETQ, per germline. The CDR3 DNA reads TGCGCCAGCTCTGGGAAGGGGGGCCACGAGCAGTACTTC. Protein product: CASSGKGGHEQYF.

The rearrangement uses TRBV19 and TRBJ2-5; D is possibly TRBD1 (5 bases). Trimming took 6 bases from V and 5 from J, leaving 19 bases between them. From germline, CDR1 is LNHDA and CDR2 SQIVND (reference sequence). The CDR3 consists of 15 residues. The CDR3 region has the DNA TGTGCCAGTAGGAAGGGGCTTTACGTTTGGGAGACCCAGTACTTC. It encodes CASRKGLYVWETQYF.

J is TRBJ2-3 and V is TRBV11-2, with 9 positions matching TRBD1. The CDR3 runs 15 residues. V was clipped by 5 bases and J by 3 bases; unmatched bases: 6. CDR1 is SGHAT and CDR2 is FQNNGV in the germline V gene. CDR3 sequence: CASSNRQGGTDTQYF. DNA of the CDR3: TGTGCCAGCAGCAACCGACAGGGGGGAACAGATACGCAGTATTTT.